The 31 T cell receptor beta chains below all came from one sample that was sequenced in a study of blood T cell repertoires in COVID-19. Clones were sequenced by immunoSEQ multiplex PCR, and TCRdb holds only the in-frame ones, with some missing. The sample yields about 88,000 clones, more than 70% seen once. The material sequenced was peripheral blood. The receptor set was obtained from a woman older than 75 with acute or convalescent COVID-19.

V usage is TRBV7-2 and J usage is TRBJ2-2; a possible D gene is TRBD2 (6 bases). Germline V CDR1 and CDR2: SGHTA, FQGNSA. There are 16 residues in the CDR3. V was clipped by 3 bases and J by 8 bases, with 19 bases between them. CDR3 sequence: CASSLEGPFKGGELFF. The CDR3 DNA reads TGTGCCAGCAGCTTGGAGGGACCCTTCAAGGGGGGGGAGCTGTTTTTT.

This rearrangement joins TRBV5-4 to TRBJ1-2; D call uncertain. Trimming left V 0 bases short and J 2 bases short, with 8 bases between. From germline, CDR1 is SGHNT and CDR2 YYREEE (reference sequence). This CDR3 spans 14 amino acids. The CDR3 region has the DNA TGTGCCAGCAGCTTGGCCATCGCGAACTATGGCTACACCTTC. This codes for CASSLAIANYGYTF.

The rearrangement joins TRBV5-5 to TRBJ1-1; maybe TRBD1 (6 bases). This CDR3 spans 14 amino acids. CDR1 is SGHKS and CDR2 is YYEKEE in the germline V gene (reference sequence). V was shortened by 3 bases and J by 3 bases, with 12 bases between the two germline ends. The CDR3 sequence is CASSSWTEYTEAFF. The CDR3 nucleotides read TGTGCCAGCAGCTCCTGGACAGAATACACTGAAGCTTTCTTT.

The CDR3 sequence is CASSPAGILVYGYTF. The CDR3 DNA sequence: TGTGCCAGCAGCCCCGCGGGAATTTTAGTCTATGGCTACACCTTC. This sequence joins TRBV2 and TRBJ1-2; D remains unclear. The V gene lost 6 bases and the J gene lost 4 bases, with 18 bases spanning the gap. The germline V gene has CDR1 SNHLY and CDR2 FYNNEI. The CDR3 totals 15 residues.

The chain employs TRBV4-3 and TRBJ2-7; 9 nucleotides line up with TRBD1. Germline assignment: CDR1 LGHNA and CDR2 YSLEER. Losses at the gene ends were 0 bases for V and 0 bases for J; bases not matched to a gene: 3. The CDR3 is made up of 16 amino acids. CDR3 nucleotide sequence: TGCGCCAGCAGCCAAGAGCCGGGACAGGGCTCCTACGAGCAGTACTTC. It specifies CASSQEPGQGSYEQYF.

The chain combines TRBV27 with TRBJ1-6; no reliable D call. CDR1 MNHEY and CDR2 SMNVEV come from the germline V gene (reference sequence). The ends were cut back, 4 bases at V and 7 bases at J, with 17 bases in the middle. The CDR3 is 16 residues long. The CDR3 region has the DNA TGTGCCAGCAGTTCATCCCACCAGGTTCCGAATTCACCCCTCCACTTT. Encoded protein: CASSSSHQVPNSPLHF.

The chain has TRBV24-1 and TRBJ1-2; the D gene is possibly TRBD1 (6 bases). The germline V gene has CDR1 KGHDR and CDR2 SFDVKD. The V gene lost 4 bases and the J gene lost 8 bases, with 13 bases spanning the gap. The CDR3 consists of 13 residues. The CDR3 protein is CATSDYRAWGYTF. The CDR3 coding sequence is TGTGCCACCAGTGACTACAGGGCTTGGGGCTACACCTTC.

This chain uses TRBV10-3 with TRBJ2-3, with 8 bases identical to TRBD1. The CDR3 contains 14 residues. The V and J ends lost 7 bases and 1 base, in that order; junction bases with no gene match: 4. Looked up from germline, CDR1 is ENHRY and CDR2 is SYGVKD. DNA of the CDR3: TGTGCCATCACTGACAGGGGACGCACAGATACGCAGTATTTT. Protein product: CAITDRGRTDTQYF.

The CDR3 sequence: CASSPDSQNYGYTF. CDR3 in DNA: TGTGCCAGCTCACCGGACAGCCAAAACTATGGCTACACCTTC. The chain recombines TRBV18 with TRBJ1-2; TRBD1 is a possible D gene (6 bases). The CDR3 extends over 14 amino acids. Trimming left V 3 bases short and J 2 bases short, with 10 bases between. Germline V gene lookup returns CDR1 KGHSH and CDR2 LQKENI.

This chain links TRBV7-9 with TRBJ1-5; 7 bases are shared with TRBD1. There are 17 residues in the CDR3. Trimming at V came to 1 base and at J to 1 base, leaving 7 bases not matched to a gene. Looked up from germline, CDR1 is SEHNR and CDR2 is FQNEAQ (reference sequence). CDR3 sequence (DNA): TGTGCCAGCAGCTTAGGGCAGGGGGTGGGGAGCAATCAGCCCCAGCATTTT. It encodes CASSLGQGVGSNQPQHF.

The chain uses TRBV15 and TRBJ1-1; D perhaps matches TRBD1 (6 bases). The V gene's germline CDR1 is LNHNV and CDR2 YYDKDF (reference sequence). CDR3 length equals 17 residues. Trimming left V 0 bases short and J 10 bases short, with 24 bases between. The CDR3 region is CATSRDLGTSTTRGAFF. CDR3 bases: TGTGCCACCAGCAGAGATTTAGGGACATCCACTACTCGAGGAGCTTTCTTT.

The CDR3 here is CASSVLQGHTDTQYF. The CDR3 DNA is TGTGCCAGCAGCGTACTACAGGGGCACACAGATACGCAGTATTTT. V gene TRBV11-2 combines with J gene TRBJ2-3; 7 bases align to TRBD1. The V and J ends lost 5 bases and 2 bases, in that order; junction bases with no gene match: 7. Germline values: CDR1 SGHAT, CDR2 FQNNGV. This CDR3 region has 15 residues.

The gene calls are TRBV7-3 and TRBJ2-5; 10 bases match TRBD2. This CDR3 contains 14 residues. V lost 5 bases to trimming and J lost 4 bases; unmatched junction nucleotides: 4. Germline V gene lookup returns CDR1 SGHTA and CDR2 FQGTGA. CDR3 residues: CASSPGLAAETQYF. In DNA, the CDR3 is TGTGCCAGCAGCCCAGGACTAGCGGCAGAGACCCAGTACTTC.

This clone was counted a single time. The chain employs TRBV29-1 and TRBJ2-1; TRBD2 agrees at 7 bases. CDR3 size: 15 residues. Germline trimming cut 4 bases from V and 8 bases from J; bases unmatched to any gene: 14. Looked up from germline, CDR1 is SQVTM and CDR2 is ANQGSEA. In DNA form, the CDR3 reads TGCAGCGTTGCTATGGGGGGAGGGCTTGTGGATGAGCAGTTCTTC. Its translation: CSVAMGGGLVDEQFF.

V is TRBV14 and J is TRBJ1-1, with 8 bases fitting TRBD1. V gave up 5 bases and J gave up 1 base; unmatched junction bases: 9. In germline, CDR1 is SGHDN, CDR2 FVKESK. The CDR3 totals 16 residues. The CDR3 nucleotides read TGTGCCAGCAGCAAATACCGGGACAGGAAGAACACTGAAGCTTTCTTT. Translated: CASSKYRDRKNTEAFF. Full variable domain (missing parts from reference TRBV14 and TRBJ1-1): EAGVTQFPSHSVIEKGQTVTLRCDPISGHDNLYWYRRVMGKEIKFLLHFVKESKQDESGMPNNRFLAERTGGTYSTLKVQPAELEDSGVYFCASSKYRDRKNTEAFFGQGTRLTVV.

This clone was seen only once. V usage is TRBV19 and J usage is TRBJ1-3, with a tentative D call TRBD1 (6 bases). Germline lookup yields CDR1 LNHDA and CDR2 SQIVND (reference sequence). CDR3 size: 16 residues. The ends were cut back, 4 bases at V and 4 bases at J, with 17 bases in the middle. CDR3 DNA: TGTGCCAGTAGTAAACAGGGATTTGAGTCCGGAAACACCATATATTTT. This encodes CASSKQGFESGNTIYF.

The chain carries TRBV2 and TRBJ2-1; 8 positions agree with TRBD2. CDR1 is SNHLY and CDR2 is FYNNEI in the germline V gene. CDR3 length: 13 amino acids. The ends lost 7 bases at V and 2 bases at J; junction bases unmatched: 1. Here the CDR3 reads CASKAGAYNEQFF. CDR3 nucleotide sequence: TGTGCCAGCAAAGCGGGAGCCTACAATGAGCAGTTCTTC.

The chain has TRBV19 and TRBJ2-5; a possible D gene is TRBD1 (6 bases). This CDR3 contains 15 residues. Germline V gives CDR1 LNHDA, CDR2 SQIVND (reference sequence). V dropped 1 base and J dropped 2 bases, with 11 bases sitting between them. Here the CDR3 reads CASSIGTVLQETQYF. The DNA for the CDR3 is TGTGCCAGTAGTATAGGGACAGTATTACAAGAGACCCAGTACTTC. The variable domain in full, completed from reference TRBV19 and TRBJ2-5, reads DGGITQSPKYLFRKEGQNVTLSCEQNLNHDAMYWYRQDPGQGLRLIYYSQIVNDFQKGDIAEGYSVSREKKESFPLTVTSAQKNPTAFYLCASSIGTVLQETQYFGPGTRLLVL.

The chain has TRBV28 and TRBJ2-7; TRBD1 matches 8 bases. Losses at the gene ends were 1 base for V and 2 bases for J; bases not matched to a gene: 10. The CDR3 sequence is 17 residues long. Germline assignment: CDR1 MDHEN and CDR2 SYDVKM. CDR3 residues: CASSLSKDRVRAYEQYF. DNA for the CDR3: TGTGCCAGCAGTTTATCCAAGGACAGGGTACGCGCCTACGAGCAGTACTTC.

The chain joins TRBV6-5 to TRBJ1-1; TRBD1 agrees at 9 bases. Per germline, CDR1 MNHEY and CDR2 SVGAGI. This CDR3 spans 14 amino acids. V gave up 6 bases and J gave up 4 bases; unmatched junction bases: 6. CDR3 loop: CASRVQGASTEAFF. CDR3 DNA sequence: TGTGCCAGCAGGGTACAGGGGGCGAGCACTGAAGCTTTCTTT.

This clone showed up just a few times. This chain links TRBV4-1 with TRBJ1-5, with D uncertain. The CDR3 is 16 residues long. Per germline, CDR1 MGHRA and CDR2 YSYEKL. V gave up 0 bases and J gave up 4 bases, with 13 bases separating them. The CDR3 is CASSQEGGGLNQPQHF. The CDR3 coding sequence is TGCGCCAGCAGCCAAGAGGGTGGAGGACTGAATCAGCCCCAGCATTTT.

This clone has only one observation. Other DNA sequences in this specimen translate into the identical CDR3. The CDR3 reads CASSFRGSNQPQHF. The CDR3 coding sequence is TGTGCCAGCAGCTTCCGCGGTAGCAATCAGCCCCAGCATTTT. The V call is TRBV5-6, the J call TRBJ1-5; no firm D call. Germline V CDR1 and CDR2: SGHDT, YYEEEE. The V and J ends lost 2 bases and 0 bases respectively, with 6 bases between them. This CDR3 contains 14 residues.

J is TRBJ2-3 and V is TRBV5-8, with D possibly matching TRBD2 (7 bases). This CDR3 is built from 14 residues. Between the trimmed V and J ends, which lost 6 bases and 3 bases, there was a span of 14 bases. Germline V gene data show CDR1 as SGHTS and CDR2 as YDEGEE. The CDR3, as DNA: TGTGCCAGCAACCTGGGGGGGACAACAGATACGCAGTATTTT. Translated: CASNLGGTTDTQYF.

The chain employs TRBV18 and TRBJ2-6; the D gene is possibly TRBD1 (5 bases). The CDR3 is 16 residues long. Trimming shortened V by 1 base and J by 0 bases, and 7 bases separated the two germline ends. Germline CDR1 reads KGHSH; CDR2 reads LQKENI. CDR3 loop: CASSPQQVSGANVLTF. CDR3 coding DNA: TGTGCCAGCTCACCACAACAGGTCTCTGGGGCCAACGTCCTGACTTTC.

The V gene is TRBV4-1, the J gene TRBJ1-4; 8 bases agree with TRBD1. Trimming cost V 0 bases and J 14 bases; bases outside gene matches: 17. The V gene's germline CDR1 is MGHRA and CDR2 YSYEKL. The CDR3 extends over 17 amino acids. The CDR3 reads CASSQDETGVRGKGLFF. Here the CDR3 DNA reads TGCGCCAGCAGCCAAGACGAGACAGGGGTGAGGGGAAAGGGGCTGTTTTTT.

The J gene is TRBJ1-3, the V gene TRBV3-1 (or the pseudogene TRBV3-2); perhaps TRBD1 as D (6 bases). Germline loops: CDR1 LGHDT, CDR2 YNNKEL (reference sequence). This CDR3 is built from 12 residues. The germline V and J ends were trimmed by 11 bases and 4 bases, with 12 bases remaining between them. Here the CDR3 reads CAVKGVGNTIYF. In nucleotides, the CDR3 is TGTGCCGTTAAGGGGGTCGGAAACACCATATATTTT.

This sequence joins TRBV3-1 (or the pseudogene TRBV3-2) and TRBJ2-2; unclear D gene. The CDR3 spans 13 residues. The germline V gene encodes CDR1 LGHDT and CDR2 YNNKEL (reference sequence). Trimming cost V 4 bases and J 6 bases, with 9 bases left between them. CDR3 residues: CASSLVGAGELFF. The CDR3, as DNA: TGTGCCAGCAGCCTAGTGGGCGCCGGGGAGCTGTTTTTT.

V is TRBV4-3 and J is TRBJ1-4, with D possibly being TRBD1 (6 bases). This CDR3 is 15 amino acids long. The V gene's germline CDR1 is LGHNA and CDR2 YSLEER. Trimming removed 1 base from V and 10 bases from J, with 16 bases in between. As DNA, the CDR3 is TGCGCCAGCAGCCAAGGGACAGCCCTTTCTGGAAAACTGTTTTTT. The encoded protein is CASSQGTALSGKLFF.

This clone was picked up a small number of times. This chain uses TRBV4-2 with TRBJ1-2; 7 nucleotides match TRBD1. Germline V gives CDR1 LGHNA, CDR2 YNFKEQ. CDR3 length equals 12 residues. V lost 9 bases to trimming and J lost 8 bases; unmatched junction nucleotides: 9. The CDR3 protein is CASTGQSWGYTF. CDR3 DNA: TGTGCCAGTACGGGACAGAGTTGGGGCTACACCTTC.

The chain's CDR3 is CASSWDSETFEKLFF. CDR3 nucleotide sequence: TGTGCCAGCAGCTGGGACAGCGAAACCTTTGAAAAACTGTTTTTT. The V call is TRBV28, the J call TRBJ1-4; TRBD1 agrees at 7 bases. V was clipped by 6 bases and J by 7 bases; unmatched bases: 11. Germline V gene data show CDR1 as MDHEN and CDR2 as SYDVKM. CDR3 size: 15 residues. Complete variable domain (other parts from reference TRBV28 and TRBJ1-4): DVKVTQSSRYLVKRTGEKVFLECVQDMDHENMFWYRQDPGLGLRLIYFSYDVKMKEKGDIPEGYSVSREKKERFSLILESASTNQTSMYLCASSWDSETFEKLFFGSGTQLSVL.

The chain links TRBV10-1 to TRBJ1-1; D gene uncertain. V lost 6 bases and J lost 1, with 9 bases in between. In germline, CDR1 is WNHNN, CDR2 SYGVQD (reference sequence). CDR3 length: 13 amino acids. CDR3 loop: CASRGDENTEAFF. The CDR3 DNA is TGCGCCAGCAGGGGAGATGAGAACACTGAAGCTTTCTTT.